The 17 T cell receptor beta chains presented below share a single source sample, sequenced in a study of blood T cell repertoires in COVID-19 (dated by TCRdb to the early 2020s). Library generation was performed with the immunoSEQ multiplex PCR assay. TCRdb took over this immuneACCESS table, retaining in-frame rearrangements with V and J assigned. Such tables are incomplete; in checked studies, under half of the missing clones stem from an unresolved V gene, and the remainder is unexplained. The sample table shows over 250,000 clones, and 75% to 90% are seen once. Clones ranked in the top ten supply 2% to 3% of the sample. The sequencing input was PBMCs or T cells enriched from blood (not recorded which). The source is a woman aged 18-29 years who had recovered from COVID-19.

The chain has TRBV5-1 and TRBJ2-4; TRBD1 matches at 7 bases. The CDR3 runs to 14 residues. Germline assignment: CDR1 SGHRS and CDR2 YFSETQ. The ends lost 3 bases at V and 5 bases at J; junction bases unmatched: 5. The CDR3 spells CASSSTDRENIQYF. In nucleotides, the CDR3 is TGCGCCAGCAGCTCCACCGACAGGGAAAACATTCAGTACTTC.

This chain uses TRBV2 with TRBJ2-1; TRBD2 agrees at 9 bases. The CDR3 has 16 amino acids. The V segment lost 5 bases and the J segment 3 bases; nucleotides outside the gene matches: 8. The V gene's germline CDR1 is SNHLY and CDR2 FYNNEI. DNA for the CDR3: TGTGCCAGCAGTCCTCCTCCTAGCGGGGTCTACAATGAGCAGTTCTTC. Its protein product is CASSPPPSGVYNEQFF.

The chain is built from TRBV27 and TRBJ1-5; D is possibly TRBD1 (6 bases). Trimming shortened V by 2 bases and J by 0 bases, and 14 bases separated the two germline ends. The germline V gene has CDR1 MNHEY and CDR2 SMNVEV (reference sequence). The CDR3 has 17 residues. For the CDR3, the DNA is TGTGCCAGCAGTTTAACAGGGCTGGGGTATAGCAATCAGCCCCAGCATTTT. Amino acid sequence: CASSLTGLGYSNQPQHF.

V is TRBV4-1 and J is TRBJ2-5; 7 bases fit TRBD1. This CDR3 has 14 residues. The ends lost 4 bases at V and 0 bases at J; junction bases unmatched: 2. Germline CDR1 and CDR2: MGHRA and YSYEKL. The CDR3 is CASSPGQYQETQYF. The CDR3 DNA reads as TGCGCCAGCAGCCCGGGACAGTACCAAGAGACCCAGTACTTC.

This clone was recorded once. The CDR3 sequence: CASSVALARGANVLTF. In nucleotides, the CDR3 is TGTGCCAGCAGCGTAGCTCTGGCGCGGGGGGCCAACGTCCTGACTTTC. The rearrangement joins TRBV9 to TRBJ2-6; D uncertain. Trimming shortened V by 0 bases and J by 4 bases, and 11 bases separated the two germline ends. The CDR3 sequence is 16 residues long. Germline CDR1 and CDR2: SGDLS and YYNGEE.

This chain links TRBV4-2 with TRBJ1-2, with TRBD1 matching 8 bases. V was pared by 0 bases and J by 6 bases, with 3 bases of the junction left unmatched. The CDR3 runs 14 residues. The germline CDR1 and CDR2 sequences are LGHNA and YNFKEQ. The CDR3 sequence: CASSQDQGADGYTF. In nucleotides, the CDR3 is TGTGCCAGCAGCCAAGATCAGGGGGCGGATGGCTACACCTTC.

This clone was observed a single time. CDR3 in amino acids: CASSPLAADTQYF. The CDR3 DNA reads TGTGCCAGCAGCCCACTAGCGGCCGATACGCAGTATTTT. V is TRBV13 and J is TRBJ2-3; 8 nucleotides line up with TRBD2. Germline V gene data show CDR1 as PRHDT and CDR2 as FYEKMQ (reference sequence). The CDR3 sequence is 13 residues long. The J segment lost 6 bases and the V segment lost 5 bases, leaving 4 bases of the junction unmatched. The whole variable domain, remainder taken from reference TRBV13 and TRBJ2-3, is AAGVIQSPRHLIKEKRETATLKCYPIPRHDTVYWYQQGPGQDPQFLISFYEKMQSDKGSIPDRFSAQQFSDYHSELNMSSLELGDSALYFCASSPLAADTQYFGPGTRLTVL.

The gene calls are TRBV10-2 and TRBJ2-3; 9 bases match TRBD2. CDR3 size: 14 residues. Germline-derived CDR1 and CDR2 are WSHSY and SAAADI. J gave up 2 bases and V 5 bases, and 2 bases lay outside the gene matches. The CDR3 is CASSPSGVTDTQYF. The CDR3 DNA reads TGCGCCAGCAGTCCTAGCGGGGTCACAGATACGCAGTATTTT.

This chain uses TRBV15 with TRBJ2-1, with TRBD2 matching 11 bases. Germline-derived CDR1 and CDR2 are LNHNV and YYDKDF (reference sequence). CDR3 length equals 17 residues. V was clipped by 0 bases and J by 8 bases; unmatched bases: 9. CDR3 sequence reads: CATSRDRGLADLYEQFF. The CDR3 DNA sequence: TGTGCCACCAGCAGAGATAGGGGACTAGCGGATCTCTATGAGCAGTTCTTC. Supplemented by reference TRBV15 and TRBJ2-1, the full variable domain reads DAMVIQNPRYQVTQFGKPVTLSCSQTLNHNVMYWYQQKSSQAPKLLFHYYDKDFNNEADTPDNFQSRRPNTSFCFLDIRSPGLGDTAMYLCATSRDRGLADLYEQFFGPGTRLTVL.

The CDR3 loop reads CASSQPGQGNSGNTIYF. The CDR3, as DNA: TGTGCCAGCAGCCAGCCGGGACAGGGGAACTCTGGAAACACCATATATTTT. The rearrangement uses TRBV4-2 and TRBJ1-3, with 10 bases matching TRBD1. V lost 3 bases and J lost 0; bases outside the gene matches: 5. The CDR3 has 17 residues. Germline CDR1 LGHNA, CDR2 YNFKEQ.

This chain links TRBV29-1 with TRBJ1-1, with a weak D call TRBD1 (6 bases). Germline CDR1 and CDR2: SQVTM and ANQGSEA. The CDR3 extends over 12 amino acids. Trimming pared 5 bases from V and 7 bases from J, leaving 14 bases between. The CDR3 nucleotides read TGCAGCGTTTGGTTCGTCAGGGGTGAAGCTTTCTTT. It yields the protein CSVWFVRGEAFF.

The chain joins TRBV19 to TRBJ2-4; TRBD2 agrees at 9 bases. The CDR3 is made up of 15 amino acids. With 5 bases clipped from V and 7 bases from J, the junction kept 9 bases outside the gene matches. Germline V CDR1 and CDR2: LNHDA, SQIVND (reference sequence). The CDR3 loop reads CASSFGSGGGNIQYF. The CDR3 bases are TGTGCCAGTAGTTTCGGTAGCGGGGGTGGGAACATTCAGTACTTC.

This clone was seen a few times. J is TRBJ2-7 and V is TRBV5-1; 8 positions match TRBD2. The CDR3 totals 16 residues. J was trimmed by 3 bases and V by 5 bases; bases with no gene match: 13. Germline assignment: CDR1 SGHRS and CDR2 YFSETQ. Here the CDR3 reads CASSEAGDSGVYEQYF. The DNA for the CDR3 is TGCGCCAGCAGTGAAGCCGGTGATAGCGGGGTCTACGAGCAGTACTTC.

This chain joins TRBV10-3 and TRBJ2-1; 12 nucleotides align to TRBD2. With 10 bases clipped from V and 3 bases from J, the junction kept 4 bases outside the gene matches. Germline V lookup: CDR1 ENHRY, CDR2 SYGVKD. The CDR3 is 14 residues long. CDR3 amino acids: CATTGLAGYNEQFF. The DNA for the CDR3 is TGTGCCACCACGGGACTAGCGGGCTACAATGAGCAGTTCTTC.

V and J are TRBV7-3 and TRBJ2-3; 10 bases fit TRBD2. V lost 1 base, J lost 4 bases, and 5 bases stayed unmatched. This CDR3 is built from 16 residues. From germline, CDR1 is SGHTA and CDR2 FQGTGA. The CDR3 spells CASSLIGAGGPDTQYF. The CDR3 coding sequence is TGTGCCAGCAGCTTAATAGGAGCGGGGGGGCCAGATACGCAGTATTTT.

The CDR3 DNA sequence: TGCGCCAGCAGCTTGGCCACTGGGGGGTCCAAAAACATTCAGTACTTC. Its translation: CASSLATGGSKNIQYF. The rearrangement uses TRBV5-1 and TRBJ2-4; weak D call: TRBD2 (6 bases). The CDR3 spans 16 residues. The germline V and J ends were trimmed by 0 bases and 2 bases, with 12 bases remaining between them. The germline gives CDR1 SGHRS, CDR2 YFSETQ.

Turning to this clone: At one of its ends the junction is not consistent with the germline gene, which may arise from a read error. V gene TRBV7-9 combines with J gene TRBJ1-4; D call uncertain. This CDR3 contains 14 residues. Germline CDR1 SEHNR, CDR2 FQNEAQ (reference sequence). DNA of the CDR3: TGTGCCAGCAGTTTAGTCCTTCCACGGGAAAAACTGTTTTTT. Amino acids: CASSLVLPREKLFF.